The 2 T cell receptor beta chains in this list originate from one sample, sequenced in a study of OX40 agonist ivuxolimab in advanced cancers. The method was immunoSEQ multiplex PCR; TCRdb's version includes in-frame clones alone and lacks a portion of them. This table holds under 20,000 clones, 85% to 90% found once. Sequences were derived from CD4+ or CD8+ T cells sorted from blood, sampled in a trial of the OX40 agonist ivuxolimab. The source is an adult with an advanced solid tumor such as melanoma, head and neck, liver or kidney cancer.

The J gene is TRBJ2-7, the V gene TRBV11-2; TRBD2 agrees at 10 bases. The CDR3 is made up of 14 amino acids. Germline trimming cut 5 bases from V and 3 bases from J; bases unmatched to any gene: 4. CDR1 is SGHAT and CDR2 is FQNNGV in the germline V gene. As DNA, the CDR3 is TGTGCCAGCAGCATATCTAGCGGGAGCTACGAGCAGTACTTC. The encoded protein is CASSISSGSYEQYF. Variable domain in full (rest from reference TRBV11-2 and TRBJ2-7): EAGVAQSPRYKIIEKRQSVAFWCNPISGHATLYWYQQILGQGPKLLIQFQNNGVVDDSQLPKDRFSAERLKGVDSTLKIQPAKLEDSAVYLCASSISSGSYEQYFGPGTRLTVT.

The V gene is TRBV11-2, the J gene TRBJ2-1; D is unresolved. The CDR3 loop spans 13 amino acids. V lost 1 base, J lost 9 bases, and 10 bases lay in between. The germline CDR1 and CDR2 sequences are SGHAT and FQNNGV. In DNA form, the CDR3 reads TGTGCCAGCAGCTTAGGGCCCCTTCGTGAGCAGTTCTTC. It yields the protein CASSLGPLREQFF.